The clone carrying this T cell receptor (beta chain) has at least ten counts. Its matching antigen is unknown. TCR beta CDR3 regions were amplified from RNA transcripts. Following a first-round RT-PCR that used HTBI primers, a second-round multiplex PCR was carried out. TCRdb fed the multiplex PCR reads into MiXCR, producing one record per CDR3 protein. The sample records hundreds of thousands of distinct CDR3 sequences, approximately 15% being singletons. This record belongs to a study of Graves' ophthalmopathy and Graves' hyperthyroidism. The CDR3 extends over 15 amino acids. Trimming pared 0 bases from V and 2 bases from J, leaving 12 bases between. CDR1 is SGHRS, CDR2 YFSETQ, per germline. Whole-study results and caveats: In blood appeared most of the expanded thyroid clonotypes whose frequency exceeded 0.001.

This chain uses TRBV5-1 with TRBJ2-7; D not resolved. Specimen: peripheral blood. This TCR came from a woman aged 18-29 years with stable Graves' hyperthyroidism. The chain's CDR3 is CASSLEGFRPYEQYF. The DNA for the CDR3 is TGCGCCAGCAGCTTGGAAGGGTTTCGTCCCTACGAGCAGTACTTC.